The present TCR beta chain was sequenced within a study of identical twins. General study findings and limits: Abundant beta clonotypes from cord blood bore fewer insertions; memory repertoires lacked this pattern.

To note about this clonotype: Its antigen remains unidentified.

cDNA molecules carried unique molecular identifiers, and template switching added a universal primer site. Using its own MiXCR run on the 5' RACE reads, TCRdb lists one record per CDR3 protein. This sample has under 500,000 distinct CDR3 sequences, with about 13% found just once. In every case, the donor was a healthy Caucasian. CDR3 length equals 14 residues. Germline V gene sequence: CDR1 SGHRS, CDR2 YFSETQ. Trimming removed 4 bases at V and 1 base at J, with 12 bases between. A further study also used this sample, focusing on yellow fever vaccine responses in identical twins.

This clonotype was sampled from a young woman in good health. The sample taken for sequencing was CD4+ T cells sorted from blood. The chain employs TRBV5-1 and TRBJ2-7, with TRBD1 as a possible D gene (6 bases). CDR3 sequence: CASSPGTPSYEQYF. The CDR3 DNA reads TGCGCCAGCAGCCCAGGGACACCTTCCTACGAGCAGTACTTC.